This TCR beta chain was captured in a study of T cells in women clearing cervical HPV infection (dated by TCRdb to 2016 to 2018). At the level of the whole study: The cases were 25 women with histologically confirmed HPV16-related CIN3 or worse, and 2 of these cases were invasive cancers. Controls were 25 women whose single incident HPV16 infection cleared within 12 months without precancer or cancer developing. Blood from cases was drawn at the visit where the lesion was first identified, while blood from controls was drawn once the infection was no longer detected. Among cases, blood sampling occurred a median of roughly 160 days after lesion detection, with an interquartile range of roughly 85 to 220 days. Because only a few women had HLA typing data, the possibility that HLA type acted as a confounder could not be ruled out. An exploratory proof-of-principle case-control study, nested within the Guanacaste HPV Natural History Study in Costa Rica, was conducted to compare TCR repertoires across cervical HPV16 outcomes. Cases and controls were matched on year of sample collection and on age within five years. A median age of 34 years was observed in cases versus 38 to 45 in controls, and no significant differences in baseline characteristics were found. The parent cohort enrolled roughly 9,300 women aged 18 or older in Guanacaste, Costa Rica, in about 1993 to 1995 and followed the women for around seven years. Five blinded duplicates per group were added as quality controls, giving 60 or so samples: around 50 participants and about ten replicates.

Sequences SGHRS (CDR1) and YFSETQ (CDR2) are obtained from the germline V gene. From its cysteine to its phenylalanine, the CDR3 spans 14 amino acids. Sequencing covers 33 bases of the CDR3, shown here with the frame starting at base 1. V is trimmed back by 3 bases and J by 7 bases, and the junction contains 6 bases that no gene match accounts for. Beyond this particular receptor, the publication reports: Because of the cross-sectional design, the study could not determine whether the associations came before infection or resulted from infection, and neither effector/memory subsets nor HPV-specific T cells were isolated. Random forest classifiers combining richness and V gene abundances distinguished cases from controls with an estimated AUC of just under 0.85. T-cell numbers per sample were unknown, so richness differences could reflect varying T-cell content rather than repertoire biology. TCR repertoire richness was significantly higher in CIN3+ cases than in controls across sequencing depths, while evenness did not differ. Lower TRBV6-7 relative abundance was observed in cases than in controls (approximately 0.1% versus 0.16%; Bonferroni P = 0.0008).

TCR beta CDR3 regions were amplified by multiplex PCR using the immunoSEQ assay from an average of about 1,200 ng genomic DNA per sample. The assay corrected primer bias using a complete synthetic TCR repertoire to establish an amplification baseline. The amplicons were sequenced using the Illumina platform. The published analysis was carried out like this. Sequences were error-corrected by clustering with frequency ratios and a modified nearest-neighbor algorithm, then analyzed in the immunoSEQ Analyzer with IMGT gene definitions. At each rarefaction depth, TCR richness and evenness were averaged across 20 rarefaction repeats, and samples with fewer sequences than that depth were excluded. Relative abundances of V, D and J genes were compared between groups using Wilcoxon rank sum tests, with FDR correction applied. For the blinded duplicates, the intraclass correlation was 95% to 96% for TCR richness and averaged around 76% across about 70 gene segments. Sourced from immuneACCESS, this table was stored by TCRdb with only in-frame sequences that have V and J called. A share of the clones is absent; for the studies checked, an unresolved V gene accounts for under half, and the remainder has no known explanation. V and J calls and clone size are given by that table; D and trimming were obtained from the DNA. For this sample, the table gives 35,000 to 45,000 clones. The top ten hold more than 1% of the sample.

On this clone: This receptor's antigen is unknown. Read coverage stops 3 residues before the CDR3 terminus; the germline J gene supplies the remainder.

Every participant had a single incident cervical HPV16 infection, and women with prevalent HPV16 infections were excluded. Cervical HPV DNA was detected with MY09/MY11 PCR, and genotyping was done with dot-blot hybridization. Roughly 15 mL of heparinized blood were centrifuged, and the buffy coat was aliquoted, frozen at -30°C, then stored at -80°C. Genomic DNA was extracted from buffy coat specimens using QIAGEN kits. Sequenced material: blood buffy coat. This chain is built from TRBV5-1 and TRBJ1-5, with 8 middle bases fitting TRBD1. The source of this sequence is a woman between 18 and 70 years old with a cervical HPV16 infection that either progressed to CIN3+ or cleared (not recorded which). The CDR3 DNA, read in part, is TGCGCCAGCAGCTATGACAGGGGTGGGCAGCCC. Its amino acids are CASSYDRGGQP. The CDR3 as a whole reads CASSYDRGGQPQHF.